The 5 T cell receptor beta chains in this list originate from one sample, sequenced in a study of beta chain features in type 1 diabetes. Study observations and caveats: All four CD4+ subsets of Type 1 diabetes patients contained TCRB CDR3s that were moderately but significantly shorter.

All of the isolated RNA was reverse transcribed, so expressed TCRB transcripts were sequenced. Here immunoSEQ multiplex PCR was the method, and the copy in TCRdb shows in-frame clones only, minus some. This table holds fewer than 450,000 clones, roughly 12% found once. Their target antigens are unknown. Material: naive CD4+ T cells from blood. The receptors derive from a woman aged 18-29 years with type 1 diabetes.

The V call is TRBV19, the J call TRBJ2-1; the D gene is possibly TRBD2 (5 bases). Trimming cost V 6 bases and J 0 bases, with 15 bases left between them. Germline V gives CDR1 LNHDA, CDR2 SQIVND (reference sequence). The CDR3 length is 16 residues. Written as DNA, the CDR3 is TGTGCCAGTAGGGCCCAGCGGTGGTACTCCTACAATGAGCAGTTCTTC. The encoded protein is CASRAQRWYSYNEQFF.

In its sample, this clone was seen a few times. This chain connects TRBV6-1 to TRBJ1-2, with TRBD1 as a possible D gene (6 bases). Trimming removed 11 bases at V and 3 bases at J, with 19 bases between. The CDR3 loop spans 14 amino acids. From germline, CDR1 is MNHNS and CDR2 SASEGT. DNA of the CDR3: TGTGCCGCTCAACACAGGACAGATCACTATGGCTACACCTTC. Its protein is CAAQHRTDHYGYTF.

The V and J genes are TRBV19 and TRBJ2-1; 8 bases agree with TRBD2. The CDR3 has 14 residues. Germline trimming cut 5 bases from V and 4 bases from J; bases unmatched to any gene: 4. The germline V gene has CDR1 LNHDA and CDR2 SQIVND (reference sequence). The DNA of the CDR3 is TGTGCCAGTAGTGGCGGGAGGACTTACAATGAGCAGTTCTTC. Protein sequence: CASSGGRTYNEQFF.

This clone turned up a few times. This CDR3 is also generated by other DNA sequences in the sample. The chain carries TRBV7-9 and TRBJ2-2; 12 nucleotides line up with TRBD2. CDR1 and CDR2 from the germline V gene are SEHNR and FQNEAQ (reference sequence). Losses at the gene ends were 4 bases for V and 4 bases for J; bases not matched to a gene: 1. CDR3 size: 15 residues. CDR3 bases: TGTGCCAGCAGCTCGGGACTAGCGGGCACCGGGGAGCTGTTTTTT. The encoded protein is CASSSGLAGTGELFF.

The chain joins TRBV5-1 to TRBJ2-7; 10 bases agree with TRBD2. Germline V gene lookup returns CDR1 SGHRS and CDR2 YFSETQ. There are 18 residues in the CDR3. V lost 1 base to trimming and J lost 5 bases; unmatched junction nucleotides: 15. The CDR3 spells CASSLPNRTSGLRDEQYF. The CDR3 nucleotides read TGCGCCAGCAGCTTGCCCAATAGGACTAGCGGTCTCAGGGACGAGCAGTACTTC.